This paragraph reports one T cell receptor beta chain. Its antigen remains unknown. Germline assignment: CDR1 SNHLY and CDR2 FYNNEI. With 2 bases removed from V and 3 bases from J, the gap between germline ends came to 5 bases. CDR3 length: 13 residues. Assay: immunoSEQ multiplex PCR; the TCRdb copy retains only in-frame clones and omits some. The sample has approximately 120,000 clones, 80% to 95% seen once; the top ten hold around 4.3%. The record originates from a study of T cell responses to AZD1222 COVID-19 vaccine. The study's findings and limits: Donor demographics were predominantly white British with a female majority; clonal diversity may be underestimated.

The chain couples TRBV2 to TRBJ1-3; D gene unclear. This clonotype was obtained from an adult in good health. Sequencing was performed on peripheral blood, taken on day 0 of AZD1222 vaccination. This CDR3 reads CASSEWGGNTIYF. The CDR3 DNA reads TGTGCCAGCAGTGAATGGGGTGGAAACACCATATATTTT.